This is a list of T cell receptor beta chains from one sample in a study of cytomegalovirus exposure and HLA in healthy donors. The table came from immunoSEQ multiplex PCR; TCRdb's copy has only in-frame clones and leaves some out. The sample records 60,000 to 80,000 clones, just under 95% being singletons. What was sequenced was PBMCs. Receptors were obtained from a young woman in good health and CMV-seropositive. CDR3s include the opening cysteine and the closing phenylalanine or tryptophan. The order of the fields is J gene, V gene, CDR3 protein.

TRBJ2-1 TRBV7-3 CASSLPGGIEQFF
TRBJ1-1 TRBV7-9 CASSLPAGGSSEAFF
TRBJ2-5 TRBV7-5 CASLGGIFETQYF
TRBJ1-1 TRBV2 CASSNGGQGDTEAFF
TRBJ1-4 TRBV18 CASSDRAINEKLFF
TRBJ1-1 TRBV28 CASRLDRNTEAFF
TRBJ2-6 TRBV7-9 CASKPNSGSGANVLTF
TRBJ2-7 TRBV30 CAWTSSYEQYF
TRBJ1-3 TRBV7-8 CASSLHRGQGSGNTIYF
TRBJ1-5 TRBV19 CASTTTANSNQPQHF
TRBJ1-4 TRBV6-6 CASSYSPIATNEKLFF
TRBJ2-3 TRBV9 CASSTPSGSLDTQYF
TRBJ1-4 TRBV5-4 CASSPGQALPTNEKLFF
TRBJ1-2 TRBV19 CASREQGSVGYTF
TRBJ2-3 TRBV10-1 CATHLIRSGGTDTQYF
TRBJ2-7 TRBV6-1 CASSEVGRSYEQYF
TRBJ1-1 TRBV27 CASSLQGLNTEAFF
TRBJ1-5 TRBV19 CASSIGSQPQHF
TRBJ1-5 TRBV2 CASTSGNQPQHF
TRBJ1-4 TRBV5-1 CASSLGTSRGEKLFF
TRBJ1-1 TRBV19 CASRETGTEAFF
TRBJ2-3 TRBV2 CATHYSGGPTDTQYF
TRBJ2-1 TRBV4-1 CASSQESGLAIYSYNEQFF
TRBJ1-2 TRBV12-5 CASGLVVPGGGYTF
TRBJ2-7 TRBV7-3 CASSPRHGGEQYF
TRBJ2-2 TRBV9 CASSVATGGATRDGELFF
TRBJ2-5 TRBV19 CASSTDRVGETQYF
TRBJ2-1 TRBV5-1 CASSLAKGTSIGGEQFF
TRBJ2-1 TRBV11-3 CASSLSRNNEQFF
TRBJ2-7 TRBV19 CASSIRLTDYEQYF
TRBJ2-7 TRBV2 CASSEGTRLNF
TRBJ2-2 TRBV5-1 CASSFLGLVQGGELFF
TRBJ2-3 TRBV28 CASSLRELSIQYF
TRBJ2-7 TRBV11-2 CASSSSWGAGASYEQYF
TRBJ1-4 TRBV5-6 CASSLAGDEKLFF
TRBJ2-7 TRBV28 CASSLPYQRATVGREQYF
TRBJ1-2 TRBV18 CASSPRAGAENYGYTF
TRBJ1-4 TRBV14 CASSQDQGARKLFF
TRBJ1-2 TRBV29-1 CSVKEGQGNGYTF
TRBJ2-5 TRBV19 CASSSQVPTGQGTQTQYF
TRBJ2-3 TRBV9 CASSVKDVAGADTQYF
TRBJ1-2 TRBV7-9 CASSEDRVPNKNYGYTF
TRBJ2-1 TRBV7-6 CASTPLSGGLNEQFF
TRBJ1-3 TRBV6-1 CASSAGPTGNTIYF
TRBJ1-6 TRBV7-2 CASSLTEGAVYNSPLHF
TRBJ2-7 TRBV4-3 CASSQDGTSPYEQYF